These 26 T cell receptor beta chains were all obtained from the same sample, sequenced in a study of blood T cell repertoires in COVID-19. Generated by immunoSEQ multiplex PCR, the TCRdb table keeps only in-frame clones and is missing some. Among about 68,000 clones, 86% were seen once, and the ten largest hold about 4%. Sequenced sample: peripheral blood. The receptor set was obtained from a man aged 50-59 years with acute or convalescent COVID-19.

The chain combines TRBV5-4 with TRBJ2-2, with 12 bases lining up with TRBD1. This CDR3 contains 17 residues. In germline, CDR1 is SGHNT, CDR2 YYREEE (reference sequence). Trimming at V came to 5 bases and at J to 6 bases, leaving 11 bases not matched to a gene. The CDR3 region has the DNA TGTGCCAGCAGTCCGGGACAGGGGGCGGTACACGCCGGGGAGCTGTTTTTT. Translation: CASSPGQGAVHAGELFF.

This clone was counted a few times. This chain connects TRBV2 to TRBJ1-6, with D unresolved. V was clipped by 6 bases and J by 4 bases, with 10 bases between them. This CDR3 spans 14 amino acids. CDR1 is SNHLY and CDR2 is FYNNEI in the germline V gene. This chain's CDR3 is CASRDRGYNSPLHF. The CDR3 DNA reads TGTGCCAGCAGAGATCGGGGTTATAATTCACCCCTCCACTTT.

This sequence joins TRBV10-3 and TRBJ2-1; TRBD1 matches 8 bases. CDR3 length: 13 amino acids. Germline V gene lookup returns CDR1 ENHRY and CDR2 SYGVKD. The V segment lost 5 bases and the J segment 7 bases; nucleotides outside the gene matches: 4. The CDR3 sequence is CAISPGQGNEQFF. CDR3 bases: TGTGCCATCAGTCCTGGACAGGGTAATGAGCAGTTCTTC.

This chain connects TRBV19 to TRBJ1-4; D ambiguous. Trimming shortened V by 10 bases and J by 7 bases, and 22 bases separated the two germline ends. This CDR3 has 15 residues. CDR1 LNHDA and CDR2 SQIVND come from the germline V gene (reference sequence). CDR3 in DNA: TGTGCCATAGGGCCCACGGGAGTCGAAGTTGAAAAACTGTTTTTT. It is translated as CAIGPTGVEVEKLFF.

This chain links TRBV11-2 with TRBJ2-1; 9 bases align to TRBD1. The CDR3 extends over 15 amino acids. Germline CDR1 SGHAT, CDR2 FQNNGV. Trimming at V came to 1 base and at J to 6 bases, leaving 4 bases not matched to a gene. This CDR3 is CASSLGDRVFNEQFF. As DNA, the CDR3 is TGTGCCAGCAGCTTAGGGGACAGGGTCTTCAATGAGCAGTTCTTC.

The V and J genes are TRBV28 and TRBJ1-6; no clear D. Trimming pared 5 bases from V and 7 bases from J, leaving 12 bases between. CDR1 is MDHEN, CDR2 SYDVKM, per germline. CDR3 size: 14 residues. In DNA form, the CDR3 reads TGTGCCAGCAGTCCCCTCCTTAGCAATTCACCCCTCCACTTT. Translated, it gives CASSPLLSNSPLHF.

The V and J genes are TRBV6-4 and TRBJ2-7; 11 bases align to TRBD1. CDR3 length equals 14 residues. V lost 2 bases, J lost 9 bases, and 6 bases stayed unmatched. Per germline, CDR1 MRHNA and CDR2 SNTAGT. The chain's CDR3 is CASSDGTGGSVQYF. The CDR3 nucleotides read TGTGCCAGCAGTGACGGGACAGGGGGGTCTGTGCAGTACTTC.

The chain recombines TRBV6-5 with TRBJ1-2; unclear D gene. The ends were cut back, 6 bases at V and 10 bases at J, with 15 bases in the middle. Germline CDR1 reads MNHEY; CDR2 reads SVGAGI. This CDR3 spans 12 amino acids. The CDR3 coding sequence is TGTGCCAGCAGCCCCTTTCGGGGTCACTACACCTTC. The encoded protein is CASSPFRGHYTF.

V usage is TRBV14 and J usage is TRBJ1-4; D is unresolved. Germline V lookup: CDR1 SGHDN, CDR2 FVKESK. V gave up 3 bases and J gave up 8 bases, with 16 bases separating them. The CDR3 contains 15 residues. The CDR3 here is CASSQFGGVGEKLFF. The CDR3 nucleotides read TGTGCCAGCAGCCAGTTTGGAGGTGTAGGGGAAAAACTGTTTTTT. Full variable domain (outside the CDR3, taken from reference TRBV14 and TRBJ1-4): EAGVTQFPSHSVIEKGQTVTLRCDPISGHDNLYWYRRVMGKEIKFLLHFVKESKQDESGMPNNRFLAERTGGTYSTLKVQPAELEDSGVYFCASSQFGGVGEKLFFGSGTQLSVL.

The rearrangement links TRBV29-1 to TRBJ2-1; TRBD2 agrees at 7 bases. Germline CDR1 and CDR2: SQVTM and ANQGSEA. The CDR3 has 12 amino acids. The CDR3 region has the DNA TGCAGTCAAGCGGGATCCTACAATGAGCAGTTCTTC. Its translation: CSQAGSYNEQFF.

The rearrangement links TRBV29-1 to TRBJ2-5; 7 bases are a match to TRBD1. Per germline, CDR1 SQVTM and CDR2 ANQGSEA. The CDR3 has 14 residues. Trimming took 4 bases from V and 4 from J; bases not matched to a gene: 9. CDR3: CSVGRTGQPETQYF. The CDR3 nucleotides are TGCAGCGTTGGAAGAACGGGACAGCCAGAGACCCAGTACTTC.

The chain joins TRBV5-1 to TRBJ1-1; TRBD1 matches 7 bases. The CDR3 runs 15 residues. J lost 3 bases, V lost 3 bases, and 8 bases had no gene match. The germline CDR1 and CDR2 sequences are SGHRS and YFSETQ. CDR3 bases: TGCGCCAGCAGCTCCGGGACAGCTTTATACACTGAAGCTTTCTTT. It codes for CASSSGTALYTEAFF.

CDR3 DNA: TGCGCCAGCAGCCCGGGGGGGGGCCTTACAGATACGCAGTATTTT. Its translation: CASSPGGGLTDTQYF. The chain is built from TRBV5-1 and TRBJ2-3, with 8 bases that match TRBD2. The CDR3 contains 15 residues. Germline V gene data show CDR1 as SGHRS and CDR2 as YFSETQ. With 4 bases clipped from V and 3 bases from J, the junction kept 7 bases outside the gene matches. The full variable domain, rest sourced from reference TRBV5-1 and TRBJ2-3, is KAGVTQTPRYLIKTRGQQVTLSCSPISGHRSVSWYQQTPGQGLQFLFEYFSETQRNKGNFPGRFSGRQFSNSRSEMNVSTLELGDSALYLCASSPGGGLTDTQYFGPGTRLTVL.

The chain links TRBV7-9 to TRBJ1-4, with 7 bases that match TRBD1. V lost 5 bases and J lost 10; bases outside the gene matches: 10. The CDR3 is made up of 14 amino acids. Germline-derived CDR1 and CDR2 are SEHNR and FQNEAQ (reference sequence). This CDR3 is CASSNRQGLGKLFF. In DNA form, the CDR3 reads TGTGCCAGCAGCAACCGACAGGGCCTCGGAAAACTGTTTTTT.

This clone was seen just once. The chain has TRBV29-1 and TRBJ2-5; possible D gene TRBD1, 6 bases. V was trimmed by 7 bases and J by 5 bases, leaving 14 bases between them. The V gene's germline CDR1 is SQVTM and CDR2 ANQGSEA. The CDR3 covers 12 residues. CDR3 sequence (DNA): TGCAGCGGAATACAGGGCGGCGAGACCCAGTACTTC. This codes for CSGIQGGETQYF.

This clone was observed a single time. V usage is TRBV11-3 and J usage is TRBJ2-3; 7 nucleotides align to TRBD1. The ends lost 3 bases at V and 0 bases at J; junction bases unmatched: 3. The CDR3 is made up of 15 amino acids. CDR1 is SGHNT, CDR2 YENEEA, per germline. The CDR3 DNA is TGTGCCAGCAGCTTGAGGGACAGAAGCACAGATACGCAGTATTTT. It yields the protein CASSLRDRSTDTQYF.

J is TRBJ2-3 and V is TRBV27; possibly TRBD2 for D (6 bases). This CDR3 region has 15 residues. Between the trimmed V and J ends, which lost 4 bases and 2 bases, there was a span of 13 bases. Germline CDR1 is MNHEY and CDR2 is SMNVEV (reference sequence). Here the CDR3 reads CASSSRRGTTDTQYF. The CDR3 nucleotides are TGTGCCAGCAGTTCCCGACGGGGGACCACAGATACGCAGTATTTT.

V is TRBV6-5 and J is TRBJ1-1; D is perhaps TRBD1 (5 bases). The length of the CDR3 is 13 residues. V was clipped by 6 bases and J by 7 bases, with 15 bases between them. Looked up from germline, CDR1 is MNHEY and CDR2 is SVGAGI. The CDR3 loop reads CASRPTEVHEAFF. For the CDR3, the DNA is TGTGCCAGCAGACCGACAGAGGTCCATGAAGCTTTCTTT.

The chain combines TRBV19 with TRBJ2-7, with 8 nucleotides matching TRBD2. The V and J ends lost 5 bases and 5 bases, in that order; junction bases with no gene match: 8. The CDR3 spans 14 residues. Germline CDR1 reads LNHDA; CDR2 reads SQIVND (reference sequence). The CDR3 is CASSLAGGRDEQYF. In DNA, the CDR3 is TGTGCCAGTAGTCTCGCGGGAGGCAGGGACGAGCAGTACTTC. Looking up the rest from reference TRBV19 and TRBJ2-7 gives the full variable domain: DGGITQSPKYLFRKEGQNVTLSCEQNLNHDAMYWYRQDPGQGLRLIYYSQIVNDFQKGDIAEGYSVSREKKESFPLTVTSAQKNPTAFYLCASSLAGGRDEQYFGPGTRLTVT.

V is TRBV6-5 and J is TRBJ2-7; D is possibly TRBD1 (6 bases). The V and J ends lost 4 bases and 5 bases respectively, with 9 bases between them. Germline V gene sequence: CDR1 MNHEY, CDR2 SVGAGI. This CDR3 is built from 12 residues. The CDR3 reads CASSSQGNEQYF. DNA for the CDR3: TGTGCCAGCAGTTCACAGGGCAACGAGCAGTACTTC.

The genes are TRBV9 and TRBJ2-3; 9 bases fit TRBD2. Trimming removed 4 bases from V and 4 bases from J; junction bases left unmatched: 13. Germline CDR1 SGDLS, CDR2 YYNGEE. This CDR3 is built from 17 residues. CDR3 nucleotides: TGTGCCAGCAGCCCTCGGAGGGGCGGGGGGGCCGCAGATACGCAGTATTTT. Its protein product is CASSPRRGGGAADTQYF.

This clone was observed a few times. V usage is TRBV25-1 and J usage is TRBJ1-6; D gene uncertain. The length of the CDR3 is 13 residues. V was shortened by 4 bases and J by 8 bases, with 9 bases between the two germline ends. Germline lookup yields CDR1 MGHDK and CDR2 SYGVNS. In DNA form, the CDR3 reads TGTGCCAGCAGTGCCGGTCCTTATTCACCCCTCCACTTT. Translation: CASSAGPYSPLHF.

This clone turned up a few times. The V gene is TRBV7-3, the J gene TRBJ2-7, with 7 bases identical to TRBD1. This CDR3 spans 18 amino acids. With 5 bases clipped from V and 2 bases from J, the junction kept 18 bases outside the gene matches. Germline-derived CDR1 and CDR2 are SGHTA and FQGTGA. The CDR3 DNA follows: TGTGCCAGCAGCCCCAACCCTCCTGACAGGGAAGTAACCTACGAGCAGTACTTC. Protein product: CASSPNPPDREVTYEQYF.

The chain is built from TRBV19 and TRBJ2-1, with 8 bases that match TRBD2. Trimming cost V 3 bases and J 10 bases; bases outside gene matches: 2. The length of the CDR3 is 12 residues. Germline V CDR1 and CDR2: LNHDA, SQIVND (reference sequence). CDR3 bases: TGTGCCAGTAGTATTTTAGCGGGGGAGCAGTTCTTC. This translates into CASSILAGEQFF.

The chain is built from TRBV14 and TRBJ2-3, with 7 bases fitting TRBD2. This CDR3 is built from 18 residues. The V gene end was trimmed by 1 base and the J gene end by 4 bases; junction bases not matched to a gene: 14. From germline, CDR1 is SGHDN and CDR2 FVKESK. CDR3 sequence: CASSQVWEGPRSADTQYF. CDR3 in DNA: TGTGCCAGCAGCCAAGTCTGGGAGGGCCCGAGGTCAGCAGATACGCAGTATTTT.

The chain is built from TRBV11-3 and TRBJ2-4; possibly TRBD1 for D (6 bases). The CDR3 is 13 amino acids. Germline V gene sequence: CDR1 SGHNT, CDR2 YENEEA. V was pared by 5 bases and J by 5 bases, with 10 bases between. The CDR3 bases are TGTGCCAGCAGCGCAGGGGCCCAAAACATTCAGTACTTC. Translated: CASSAGAQNIQYF.